This T cell receptor (beta chain) appears in the sequencing data of a study of shared clonotypes between healthy human individuals. Study-level points and caveats: Only a few donors were included, so the genetic and exposure-history diversity represented was limited. Blood was the sole source, and tissue repertoires probably differ.

Naive CD8 populations comprised CD45RO-negative cells positively selected for CCR7, excluding terminally differentiated effector memory CD45RA+ cells. Sequencing was performed with immunoSEQ multiplex PCR; in TCRdb, only in-frame clones are kept and a portion is missing. The sample consists of about 2.2 million clones, 93% of them appearing once. On this clone: What it binds is not known. In the same sample, other DNA sequences code for this CDR3.

CDR3 length: 12 residues. Deletions cut 5 bases from V and 4 bases from J, with 6 bases between. Germline V gene sequence: CDR1 MNHEY, CDR2 SMNVEV (reference sequence). The rearrangement joins TRBV27 to TRBJ2-1, with TRBD2 as a possible D gene (6 bases). This sequence originates from a man aged 18 to 30 in good health. Some clones in this sample may be carry-over from other donors' samples. Material: naive CD8+ T cells from PBMCs. CDR3 protein: CASSSGYNEQFF. The DNA for the CDR3 is TGTGCCAGCAGTAGCGGGTACAATGAGCAGTTCTTC.